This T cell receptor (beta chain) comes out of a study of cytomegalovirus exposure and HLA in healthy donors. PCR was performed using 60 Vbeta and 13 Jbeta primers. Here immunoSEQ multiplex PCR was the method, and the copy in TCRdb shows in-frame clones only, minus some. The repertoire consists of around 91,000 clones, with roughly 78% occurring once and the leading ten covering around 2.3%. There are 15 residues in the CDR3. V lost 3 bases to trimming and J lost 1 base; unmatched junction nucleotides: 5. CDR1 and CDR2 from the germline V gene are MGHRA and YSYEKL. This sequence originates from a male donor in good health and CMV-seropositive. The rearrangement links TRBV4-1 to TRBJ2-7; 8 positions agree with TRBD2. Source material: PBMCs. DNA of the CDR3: TGCGCCAGCAGCCATGGAGCGGGAGATTCCTACGAGCAGTACTTC. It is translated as CASSHGAGDSYEQYF.